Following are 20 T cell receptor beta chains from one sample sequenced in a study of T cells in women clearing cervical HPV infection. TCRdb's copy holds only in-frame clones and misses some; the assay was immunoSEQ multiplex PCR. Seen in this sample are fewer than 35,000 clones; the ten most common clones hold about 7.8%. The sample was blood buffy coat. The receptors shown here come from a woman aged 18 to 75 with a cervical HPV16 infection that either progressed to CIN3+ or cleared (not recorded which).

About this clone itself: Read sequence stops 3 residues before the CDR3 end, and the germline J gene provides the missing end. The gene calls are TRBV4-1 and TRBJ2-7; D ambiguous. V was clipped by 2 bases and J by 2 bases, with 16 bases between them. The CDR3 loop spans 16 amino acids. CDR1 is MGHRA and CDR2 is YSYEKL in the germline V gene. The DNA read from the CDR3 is TGCGCCAGCAGCCAATCCCCCGGCAGGAGTGCCTACGAG. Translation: CASSQSPGRSAYE. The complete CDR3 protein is CASSQSPGRSAYEQYF.

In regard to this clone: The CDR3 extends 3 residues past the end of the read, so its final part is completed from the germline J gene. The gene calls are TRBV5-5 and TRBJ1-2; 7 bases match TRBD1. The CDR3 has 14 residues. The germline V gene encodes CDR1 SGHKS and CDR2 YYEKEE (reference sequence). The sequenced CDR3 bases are TGTGCCAGCAGGTTAGAGGGGGCCGCTGGAGGC. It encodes CASRLEGAAGG. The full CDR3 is CASRLEGAAGGYTF.

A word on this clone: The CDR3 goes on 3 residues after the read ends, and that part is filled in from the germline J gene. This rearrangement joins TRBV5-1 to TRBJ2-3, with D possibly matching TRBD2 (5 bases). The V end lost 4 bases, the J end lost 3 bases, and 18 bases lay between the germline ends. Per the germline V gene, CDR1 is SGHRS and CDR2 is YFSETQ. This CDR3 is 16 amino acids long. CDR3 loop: CASSPGSAGLTDTQYF. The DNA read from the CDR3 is TGCGCCAGCAGCCCGGGGAGTGCAGGATTAACAGATACG.

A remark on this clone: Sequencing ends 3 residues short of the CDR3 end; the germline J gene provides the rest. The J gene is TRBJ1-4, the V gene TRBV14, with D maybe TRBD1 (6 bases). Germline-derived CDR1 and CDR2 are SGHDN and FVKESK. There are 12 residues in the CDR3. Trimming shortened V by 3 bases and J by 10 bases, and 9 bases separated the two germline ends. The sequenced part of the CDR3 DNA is TGTGCCAGCAGCCACCCGACAGGAAAA. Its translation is CASSHPTGK. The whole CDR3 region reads CASSHPTGKLFF.

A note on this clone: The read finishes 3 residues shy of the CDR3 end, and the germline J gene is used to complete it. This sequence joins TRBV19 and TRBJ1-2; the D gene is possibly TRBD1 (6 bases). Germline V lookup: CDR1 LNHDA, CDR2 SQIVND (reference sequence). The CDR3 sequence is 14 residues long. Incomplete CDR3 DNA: TGTGCCAGTAGCGGGACAAGCTCCTACAATGAC. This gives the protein CASSGTSSYND. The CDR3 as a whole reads CASSGTSSYNDYTF. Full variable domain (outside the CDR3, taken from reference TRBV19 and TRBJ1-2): DGGITQSPKYLFRKEGQNVTLSCEQNLNHDAMYWYRQDPGQGLRLIYYSQIVNDFQKGDIAEGYSVSREKKESFPLTVTSAQKNPTAFYLCASSGTSSYNDYTFGSGTRLTVV.

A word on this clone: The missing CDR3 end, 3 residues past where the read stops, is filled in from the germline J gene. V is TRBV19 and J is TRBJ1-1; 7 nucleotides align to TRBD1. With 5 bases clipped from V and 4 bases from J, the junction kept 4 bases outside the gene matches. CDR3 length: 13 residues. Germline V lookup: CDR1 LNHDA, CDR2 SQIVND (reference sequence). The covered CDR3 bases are TGTGCCAGTAGTGAAAGGGGGCTCACTGAA. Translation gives CASSERGLTE. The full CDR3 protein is CASSERGLTEAFF.

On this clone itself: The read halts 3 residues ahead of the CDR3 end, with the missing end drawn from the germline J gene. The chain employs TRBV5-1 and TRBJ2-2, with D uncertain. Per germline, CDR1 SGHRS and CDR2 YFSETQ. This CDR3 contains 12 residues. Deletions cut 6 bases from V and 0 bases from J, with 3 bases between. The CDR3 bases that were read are TGCGCCAGCACCTCGAACACCGGGGAG. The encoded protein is CASTSNTGE. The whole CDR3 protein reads CASTSNTGELFF.

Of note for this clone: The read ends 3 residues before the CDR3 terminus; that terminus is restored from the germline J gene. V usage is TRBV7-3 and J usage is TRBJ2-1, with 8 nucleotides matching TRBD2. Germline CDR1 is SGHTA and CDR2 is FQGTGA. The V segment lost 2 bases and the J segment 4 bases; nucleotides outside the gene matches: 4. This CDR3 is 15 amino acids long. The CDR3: CASSLVSGNYNEQFF. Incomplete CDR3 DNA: TGTGCCAGCAGCTTAGTTAGCGGGAATTACAATGAG.

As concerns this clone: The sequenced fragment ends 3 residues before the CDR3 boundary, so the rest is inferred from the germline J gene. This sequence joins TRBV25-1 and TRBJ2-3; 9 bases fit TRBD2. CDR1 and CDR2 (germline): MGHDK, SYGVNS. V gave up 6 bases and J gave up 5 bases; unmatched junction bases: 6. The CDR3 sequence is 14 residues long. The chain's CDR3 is CASRREGRGDTQYF. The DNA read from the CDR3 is TGTGCCAGCAGGCGGGAGGGGCGGGGAGATACG.

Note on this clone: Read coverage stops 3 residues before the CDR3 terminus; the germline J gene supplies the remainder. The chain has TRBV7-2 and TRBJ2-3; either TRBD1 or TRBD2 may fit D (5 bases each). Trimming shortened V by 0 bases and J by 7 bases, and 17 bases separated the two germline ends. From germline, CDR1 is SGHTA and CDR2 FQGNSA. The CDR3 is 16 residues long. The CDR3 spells CASSLAGSRGAHTQYF. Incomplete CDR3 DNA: TGTGCCAGCAGCTTAGCAGGTAGTAGAGGGGCCCATACG.

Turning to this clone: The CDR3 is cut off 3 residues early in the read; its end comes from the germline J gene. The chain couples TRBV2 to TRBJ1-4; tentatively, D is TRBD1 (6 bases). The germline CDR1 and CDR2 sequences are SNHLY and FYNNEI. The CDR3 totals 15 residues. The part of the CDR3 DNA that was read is TGTGCCACCTCTAAAGCCAGGGGAGGAGGGACACCA. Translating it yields CATSKARGGGTP. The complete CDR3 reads CATSKARGGGTPLFF.

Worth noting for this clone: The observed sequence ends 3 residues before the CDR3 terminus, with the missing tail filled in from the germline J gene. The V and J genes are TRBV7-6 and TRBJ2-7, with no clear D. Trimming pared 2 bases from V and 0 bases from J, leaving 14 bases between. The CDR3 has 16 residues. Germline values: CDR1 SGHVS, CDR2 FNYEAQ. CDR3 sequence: CASSLILGAHSYEQYF. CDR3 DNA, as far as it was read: TGTGCCAGCAGCTTAATTCTAGGTGCCCACTCCTACGAG.

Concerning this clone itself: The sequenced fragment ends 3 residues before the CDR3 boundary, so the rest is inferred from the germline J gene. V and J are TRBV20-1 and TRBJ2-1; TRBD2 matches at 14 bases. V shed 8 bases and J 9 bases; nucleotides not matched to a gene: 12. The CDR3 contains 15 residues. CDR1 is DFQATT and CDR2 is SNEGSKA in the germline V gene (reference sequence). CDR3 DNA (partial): TGCAGTAGGGGACTAGCGGGAGAACGACATAGTGAG. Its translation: CSRGLAGERHSE. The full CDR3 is CSRGLAGERHSEQFF.

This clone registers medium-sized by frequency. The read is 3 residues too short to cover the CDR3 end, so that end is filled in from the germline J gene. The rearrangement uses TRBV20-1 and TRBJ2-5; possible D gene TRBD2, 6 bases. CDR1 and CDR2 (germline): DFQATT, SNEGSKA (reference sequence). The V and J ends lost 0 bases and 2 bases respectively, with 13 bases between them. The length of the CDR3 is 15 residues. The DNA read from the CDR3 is TGCAGTGCTAGAGATATTGCGGGGATGCAAGAGACC. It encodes CSARDIAGMQET. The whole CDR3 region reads CSARDIAGMQETQYF.

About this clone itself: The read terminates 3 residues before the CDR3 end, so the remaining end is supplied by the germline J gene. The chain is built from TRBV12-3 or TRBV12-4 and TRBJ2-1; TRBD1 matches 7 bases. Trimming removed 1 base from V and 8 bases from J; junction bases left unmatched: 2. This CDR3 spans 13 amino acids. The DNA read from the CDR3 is TGTGCCAGCAGTTTAGACACAGGGGATGAG. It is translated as CASSLDTGDE. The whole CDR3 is CASSLDTGDEQFF.

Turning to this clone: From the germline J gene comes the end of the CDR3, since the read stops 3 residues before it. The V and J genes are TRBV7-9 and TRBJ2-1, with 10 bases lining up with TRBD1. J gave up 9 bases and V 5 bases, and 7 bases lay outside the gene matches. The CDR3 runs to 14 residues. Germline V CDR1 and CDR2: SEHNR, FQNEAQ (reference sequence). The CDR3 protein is CASSPGDRGIEQFF. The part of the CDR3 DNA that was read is TGTGCCAGCAGCCCCGGGGACAGGGGCATTGAG.

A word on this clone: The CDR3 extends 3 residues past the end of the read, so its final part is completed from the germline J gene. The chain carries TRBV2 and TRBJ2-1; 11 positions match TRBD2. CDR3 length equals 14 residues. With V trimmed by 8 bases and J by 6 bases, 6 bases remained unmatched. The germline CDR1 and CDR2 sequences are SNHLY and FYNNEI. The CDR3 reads CASGLAGGGNEQFF. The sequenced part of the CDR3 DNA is TGTGCCAGCGGCCTAGCGGGAGGTGGCAATGAG.

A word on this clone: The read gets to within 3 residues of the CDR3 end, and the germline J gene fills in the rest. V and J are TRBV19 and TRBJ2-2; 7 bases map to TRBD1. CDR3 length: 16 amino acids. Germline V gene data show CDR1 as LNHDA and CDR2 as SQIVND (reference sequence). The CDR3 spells CASSGLTGDGAEKLFF. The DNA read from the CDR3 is TGTGCCAGTAGTGGCCTTACAGGGGACGGGGCTGAAAAG.

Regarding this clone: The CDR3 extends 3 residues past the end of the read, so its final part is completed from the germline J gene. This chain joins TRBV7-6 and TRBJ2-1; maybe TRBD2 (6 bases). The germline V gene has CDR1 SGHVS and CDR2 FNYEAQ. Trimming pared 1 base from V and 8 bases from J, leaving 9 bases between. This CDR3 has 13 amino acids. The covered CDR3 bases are TGTGCCAGCAGCTTAGGATTAGCGGATGAG. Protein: CASSLGLADE. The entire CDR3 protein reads CASSLGLADEQFF.

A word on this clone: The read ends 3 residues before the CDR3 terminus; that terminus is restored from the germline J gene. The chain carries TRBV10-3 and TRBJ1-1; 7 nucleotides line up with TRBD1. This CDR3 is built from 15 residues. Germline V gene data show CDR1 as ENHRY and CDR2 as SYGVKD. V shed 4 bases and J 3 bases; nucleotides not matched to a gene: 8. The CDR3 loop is CAISGETGYDTEAFF. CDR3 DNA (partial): TGTGCCATCAGTGGGGAGACAGGGTATGACACTGAA.